The rows below give T cell receptor beta chains drawn from one sample of a study of cytomegalovirus exposure and HLA in healthy donors. TCRdb's table, derived via immunoSEQ multiplex PCR, lists solely in-frame clones and lacks some. The sample has more than 70,000 clones, 70% seen once; the top ten hold roughly 10%. Source material: PBMCs. The origin of the receptors is a woman between 50 and 59 years old in good health and CMV-seropositive. The CDR3 runs from the conserved cysteine through the conserved F or W. A D gene is named only where the DNA matches it firmly. Not every row has a clone size; where given, it reads once, few, many or a size class.

V gene	D gene	J gene	clone size	CDR3 protein	CDR3 DNA
TRBV19	-	TRBJ1-2	-	CASKKGFGEYGYTF	TGTGCCAGCAAAAAGGGGTTTGGAGAATATGGCTACACCTTC
TRBV11-2	TRBD1	TRBJ1-2	once	CASSSLTGGYGYTF	TGTGCCAGCAGCTCCCTGACAGGGGGGTATGGCTACACCTTC
TRBV4-3	-	TRBJ1-4	-	CASSQDPGEGNEKLFF	TGCGCCAGCAGCCAAGATCCGGGAGAGGGTAATGAAAAACTGTTTTTT
TRBV14	-	TRBJ1-1	-	CASSQDRVSTEAFF	TGTGCCAGCAGCCAAGATCGCGTGAGCACTGAAGCTTTCTTT
TRBV5-4	TRBD2	TRBJ2-3	-	CASRVTSGRTDTQYF	TGTGCCAGCAGGGTTACTAGCGGACGCACAGATACGCAGTATTTT
TRBV18	-	TRBJ2-1	-	CASSLTGNSYNEQFF	TGTGCCAGCTCCCTCACAGGAAACTCCTACAATGAGCAGTTCTTC
TRBV6-5	-	TRBJ1-3	-	CASSYETGTLNTIYF	TGTGCCAGCAGTTATGAGACAGGCACACTAAACACCATATATTTT
TRBV7-2	-	TRBJ1-3	-	CASSSRTQGWNTIYF	TGTGCCAGCAGCTCCCGAACTCAGGGTTGGAACACCATATATTTT
TRBV5-4	TRBD1	TRBJ2-2	-	CASSKGQGNTGELFF	TGTGCCAGCAGCAAGGGACAGGGGAACACCGGGGAGCTGTTTTTT
TRBV29-1	-	TRBJ2-7	-	CSVEDNLYEQYF	TGCAGCGTTGAAGACAACTTATACGAGCAGTACTTC
TRBV9	TRBD1	TRBJ2-7	-	CASSGTGVGEQYF	TGTGCCAGCAGCGGTACAGGGGTGGGCGAGCAGTACTTC
TRBV18	TRBD1	TRBJ2-7	-	CASSTARGTGPHEQYF	TGTGCCAGCTCTACTGCCAGGGGGACAGGCCCCCACGAGCAGTACTTC
TRBV4-3	-	TRBJ2-3	-	CASSQSLSTDTQYF	TGCGCCAGCAGCCAGTCCCTTAGCACAGATACGCAGTATTTT
TRBV9	-	TRBJ2-7	-	CASSVAPSEGEQYF	TGTGCCAGCAGCGTAGCGCCTAGCGAGGGCGAGCAGTACTTC
TRBV30	-	TRBJ2-3	once	CAWTFMDTQYF	TGTGCCTGGACCTTTATGGATACGCAGTATTTT
TRBV10-2	-	TRBJ1-1	-	CASSETTWGHTEAFF	TGCGCCAGCAGTGAGACTACCTGGGGGCACACTGAAGCTTTCTTT
TRBV6-5	-	TRBJ2-7	-	CASSYDPQGTYEQYF	TGTGCCAGCAGTTACGACCCACAGGGAACCTACGAGCAGTACTTC
TRBV28	TRBD1	TRBJ1-5	-	CASRMTGVSNQPQHF	TGTGCCAGCAGAATGACAGGGGTTAGCAATCAGCCCCAGCATTTT
TRBV4-2	-	TRBJ2-6	-	CASSQDRGSGANVLTF	TGTGCCAGCAGCCAAGACAGGGGCTCTGGGGCCAACGTCCTGACTTTC
TRBV18	TRBD2	TRBJ2-2	-	CASSPGLAGPNTGELFF	TGTGCCAGCTCACCGGGACTAGCGGGACCGAACACCGGGGAGCTGTTTTTT
TRBV6-5	-	TRBJ2-7	-	CASSPTGRGEQYF	TGTGCCAGCAGCCCGACAGGTCGGGGCGAGCAGTACTTC
TRBV6-6	TRBD1	TRBJ1-5	-	CASSPPGTGGAQPQHF	TGTGCCAGCAGCCCCCCCGGGACAGGGGGCGCTCAGCCCCAGCATTTT
TRBV27	TRBD1	TRBJ1-5	-	CASSSGQGSQPQHF	TGTGCCAGCAGTTCGGGACAGGGTAGTCAGCCCCAGCATTTT
TRBV7-9	TRBD2	TRBJ2-3	-	CASSFSRGRTDTQYF	TGTGCCAGCAGCTTTAGCCGCGGGAGGACAGATACGCAGTATTTT
TRBV28	-	TRBJ1-6	-	CASRAAGNSPLHF	TGTGCCAGCAGGGCCGCAGGCAATTCACCCCTCCACTTT
TRBV30	-	TRBJ2-1	-	CAWSVRSGYNEQFF	TGTGCCTGGAGTGTACGATCGGGCTACAATGAGCAGTTCTTC
TRBV7-8	-	TRBJ2-7	-	CASSLMDIVGTSYEQYF	TGTGCCAGCAGCTTAATGGACATCGTCGGTACCTCCTACGAGCAGTACTTC